This T cell receptor beta chain was sequenced during a study of blood T cell repertoires in COVID-19. Overall study context: From T cells, B-cell-depleted T cells, or PBMCs came the material, which was cDNA or gDNA.

Trimming shortened V by 3 bases and J by 7 bases, and 18 bases separated the two germline ends. CDR1 and CDR2 (germline): SEHNR, FQNEAQ (reference sequence). The CDR3 loop spans 16 amino acids. TCRdb's table, derived via immunoSEQ multiplex PCR, lists solely in-frame clones and lacks some. The sample includes about 270,000 clones, 85% to 90% of them seen just once. Participants were aged about 18 to 100 years, lived in over 20 US areas, and enrolled virtually. Participant-given clinical history determined each cohort assignment. The receptor comes from a woman under 40 with acute COVID-19. The rearrangement joins TRBV7-9 to TRBJ1-4, with D uncertain. Sequenced material: PBMCs or T cells enriched from blood (not recorded which). Written as DNA, the CDR3 is TGTGCCAGCAGCTTTGCGGGAGGCTCGATGGGTGAAAAACTGTTTTTT. It codes for CASSFAGGSMGEKLFF.